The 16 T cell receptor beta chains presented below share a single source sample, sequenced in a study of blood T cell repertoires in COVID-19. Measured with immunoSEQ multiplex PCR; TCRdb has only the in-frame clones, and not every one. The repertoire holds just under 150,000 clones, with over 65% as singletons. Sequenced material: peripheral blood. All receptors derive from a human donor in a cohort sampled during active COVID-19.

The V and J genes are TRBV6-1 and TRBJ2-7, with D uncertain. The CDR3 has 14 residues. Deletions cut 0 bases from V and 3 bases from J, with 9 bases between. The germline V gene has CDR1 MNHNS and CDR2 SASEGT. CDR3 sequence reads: CASSEAFEYYEQYF. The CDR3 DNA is TGTGCCAGCAGTGAAGCGTTTGAGTACTACGAGCAGTACTTC.

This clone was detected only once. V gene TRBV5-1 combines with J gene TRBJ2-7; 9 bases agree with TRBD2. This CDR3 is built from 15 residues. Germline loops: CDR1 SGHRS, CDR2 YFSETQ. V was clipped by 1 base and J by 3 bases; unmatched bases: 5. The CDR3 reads CASSLLSGGFYEQYF. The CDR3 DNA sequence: TGCGCCAGCAGCTTGTTGAGCGGGGGGTTCTACGAGCAGTACTTC.

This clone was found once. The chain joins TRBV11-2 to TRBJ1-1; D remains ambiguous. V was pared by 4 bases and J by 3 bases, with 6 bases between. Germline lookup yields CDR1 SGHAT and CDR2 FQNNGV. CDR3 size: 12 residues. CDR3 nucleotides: TGTGCCAGCAGCTCAGTTTACACTGAAGCTTTCTTT. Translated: CASSSVYTEAFF.

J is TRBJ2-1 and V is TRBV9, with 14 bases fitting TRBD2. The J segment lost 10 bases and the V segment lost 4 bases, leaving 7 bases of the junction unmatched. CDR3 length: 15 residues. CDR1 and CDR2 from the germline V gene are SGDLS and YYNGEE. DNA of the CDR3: TGTGCCAGCAGCCCGGGGACTAGCGGGAGCATGGAGCAGTTCTTC. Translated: CASSPGTSGSMEQFF.

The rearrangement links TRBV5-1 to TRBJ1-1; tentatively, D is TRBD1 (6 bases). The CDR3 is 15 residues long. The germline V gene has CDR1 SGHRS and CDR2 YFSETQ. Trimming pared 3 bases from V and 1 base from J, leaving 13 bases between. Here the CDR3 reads CASSSQGSGNTEAFF. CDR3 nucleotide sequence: TGCGCCAGCAGCTCACAGGGTTCAGGGAACACTGAAGCTTTCTTT.

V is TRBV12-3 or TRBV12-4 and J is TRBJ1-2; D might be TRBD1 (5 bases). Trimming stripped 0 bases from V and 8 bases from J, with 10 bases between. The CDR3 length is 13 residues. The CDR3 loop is CASSLAGLWGYTF. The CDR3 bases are TGTGCCAGCAGTTTAGCGGGGCTGTGGGGCTACACCTTC.

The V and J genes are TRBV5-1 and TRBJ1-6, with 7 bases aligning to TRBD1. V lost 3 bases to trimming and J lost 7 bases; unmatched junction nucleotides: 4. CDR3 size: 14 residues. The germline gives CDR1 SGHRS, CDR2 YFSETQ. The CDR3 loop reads CASSSGTENSPLHF. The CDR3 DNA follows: TGCGCCAGCAGCTCCGGGACAGAAAATTCACCCCTCCACTTT.

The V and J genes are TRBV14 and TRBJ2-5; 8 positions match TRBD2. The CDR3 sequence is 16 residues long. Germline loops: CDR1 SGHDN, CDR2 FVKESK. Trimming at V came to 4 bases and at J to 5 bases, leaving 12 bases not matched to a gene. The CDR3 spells CASSRTTSARGETQYF. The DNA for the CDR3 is TGTGCCAGCAGCCGAACGACTAGCGCGAGGGGGGAGACCCAGTACTTC.

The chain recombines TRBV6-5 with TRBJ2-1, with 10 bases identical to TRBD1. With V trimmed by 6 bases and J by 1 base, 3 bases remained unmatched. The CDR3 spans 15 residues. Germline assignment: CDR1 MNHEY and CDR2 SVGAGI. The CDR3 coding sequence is TGTGCCAGCAGGGGGACAGGGGTTTCCTACAATGAGCAGTTCTTC. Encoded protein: CASRGTGVSYNEQFF.

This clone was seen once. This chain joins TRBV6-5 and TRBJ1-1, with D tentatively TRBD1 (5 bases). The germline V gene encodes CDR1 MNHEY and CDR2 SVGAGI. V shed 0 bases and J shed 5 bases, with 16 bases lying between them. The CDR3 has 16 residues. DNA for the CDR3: TGTGCCAGCAGTTACTCTACAGGTACCCCGGTTACTGAAGCTTTCTTT. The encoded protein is CASSYSTGTPVTEAFF.

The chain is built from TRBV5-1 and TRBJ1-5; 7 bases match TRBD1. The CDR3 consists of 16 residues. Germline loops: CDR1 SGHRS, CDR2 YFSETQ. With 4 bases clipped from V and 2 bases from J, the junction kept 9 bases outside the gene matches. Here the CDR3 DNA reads TGCGCCAGCAGCCCCAAAGACAGGGAGGGCAATCAGCCCCAGCATTTT. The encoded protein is CASSPKDREGNQPQHF.

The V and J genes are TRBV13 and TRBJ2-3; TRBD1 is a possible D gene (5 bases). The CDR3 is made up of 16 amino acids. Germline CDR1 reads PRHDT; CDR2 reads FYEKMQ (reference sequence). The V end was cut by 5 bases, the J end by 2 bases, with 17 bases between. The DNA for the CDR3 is TGTGCCAGCAGCAAGTATCTAGGGGAACACACAGATACGCAGTATTTT. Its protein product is CASSKYLGEHTDTQYF. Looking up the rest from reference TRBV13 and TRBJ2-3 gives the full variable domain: AAGVIQSPRHLIKEKRETATLKCYPIPRHDTVYWYQQGPGQDPQFLISFYEKMQSDKGSIPDRFSAQQFSDYHSELNMSSLELGDSALYFCASSKYLGEHTDTQYFGPGTRLTVL.

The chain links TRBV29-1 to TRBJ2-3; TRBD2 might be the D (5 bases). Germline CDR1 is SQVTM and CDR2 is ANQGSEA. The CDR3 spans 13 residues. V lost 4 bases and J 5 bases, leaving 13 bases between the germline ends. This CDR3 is CSVAEGSEDTQYF. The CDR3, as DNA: TGCAGCGTTGCCGAGGGTTCAGAAGATACGCAGTATTTT.

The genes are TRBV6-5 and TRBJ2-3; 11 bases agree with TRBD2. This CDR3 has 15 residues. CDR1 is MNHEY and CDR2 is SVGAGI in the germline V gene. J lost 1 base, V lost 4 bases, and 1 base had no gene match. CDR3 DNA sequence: TGTGCCAGCAGTTTTAGCGGGGGGGGCACAGATACGCAGTATTTT. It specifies CASSFSGGGTDTQYF.

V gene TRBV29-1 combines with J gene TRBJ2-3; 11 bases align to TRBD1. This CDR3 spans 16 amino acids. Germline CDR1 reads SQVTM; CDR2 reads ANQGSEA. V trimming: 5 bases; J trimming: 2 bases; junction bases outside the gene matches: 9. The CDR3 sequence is CSVKGGQGAVTDTQYF. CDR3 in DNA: TGCAGCGTTAAAGGTGGACAGGGGGCTGTCACAGATACGCAGTATTTT.

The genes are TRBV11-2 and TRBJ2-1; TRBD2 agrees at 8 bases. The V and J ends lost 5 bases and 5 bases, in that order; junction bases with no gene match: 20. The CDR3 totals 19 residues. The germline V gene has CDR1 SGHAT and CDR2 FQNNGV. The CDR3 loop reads CASSPARAGGPLRNNEQFF. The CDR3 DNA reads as TGTGCCAGCAGCCCCGCTCGTGCGGGGGGCCCACTGAGAAACAATGAGCAGTTCTTC.